Below are 26 T cell receptor beta chains sequenced from a single sample in a study of Ad26.COV2.S vaccination and SARS-CoV-2 variants. Treatment given: some 20 received Ad26.COV2.S at low or high dose, single or two shots; about 5 received placebo; per-sample allocation not given. Specimen acquisition occurred on day 63 following the initial vaccine or placebo injection. The assay was immunoSEQ multiplex PCR, and TCRdb's table has in-frame clones only and misses some. The data show about 320,000 clones, approximately 86% seen once. Sequencing used peripheral blood, obtained in a trial of Ad26.COV2.S vaccine versus placebo. These receptors originate from a person between 18 and 65 years old who received the Ad26.COV2.S COVID-19 vaccine or a placebo.

V and J are TRBV19 and TRBJ2-1; no clear D. This CDR3 contains 14 residues. The germline V gene has CDR1 LNHDA and CDR2 SQIVND (reference sequence). V dropped 3 bases and J dropped 5 bases, with 11 bases sitting between them. The CDR3 nucleotides read TGTGCCAGTAGTATTCCTTGGCGAAACAATGAGCAGTTCTTC. Its protein product is CASSIPWRNNEQFF.

This clone came up a few times. This chain joins TRBV10-3 and TRBJ2-7, with TRBD1 identical over 10 bases. The V gene's germline CDR1 is ENHRY and CDR2 SYGVKD. V lost 6 bases to trimming and J lost 2 bases; unmatched junction nucleotides: 7. CDR3 size: 15 residues. In DNA form, the CDR3 reads TGTGCCATCAGCACAGACAGGGGGCTGGCCTACGAGCAGTACTTC. It is translated as CAISTDRGLAYEQYF.

The DNA of the CDR3 is TGTGCCAGCAGCAACCGACAGGGCTACGAGCAGTACTTC. This sequence encodes CASSNRQGYEQYF. This chain joins TRBV7-8 and TRBJ2-7, with 7 bases fitting TRBD1. Germline values: CDR1 SGHVS, CDR2 FQNEAQ. The trim removed 5 bases at V and 3 bases at J, leaving 4 bases unmatched. This CDR3 has 13 residues. Looking up the rest from reference TRBV7-8 and TRBJ2-7 gives the full variable domain: GAGVSQSPRYKVAKRGQDVALRCDPISGHVSLFWYQQALGQGPEFLTYFQNEAQLDKSGLPSDRFFAERPEGSVSTLKIQRTQQEDSAVYLCASSNRQGYEQYFGPGTRLTVT.

V usage is TRBV19 and J usage is TRBJ1-1; D call uncertain. V dropped 3 bases and J dropped 5 bases, with 19 bases sitting between them. The CDR3 has 16 amino acids. Germline assignment: CDR1 LNHDA and CDR2 SQIVND (reference sequence). The CDR3 spells CASSMLGGTRSTEAFF. The CDR3 DNA sequence: TGTGCCAGTAGTATGTTGGGCGGAACCAGGAGTACTGAAGCTTTCTTT.

V gene TRBV2 combines with J gene TRBJ1-5; tentatively, D is TRBD1 (5 bases). V dropped 4 bases and J dropped 5 bases, with 15 bases sitting between them. This CDR3 region has 15 residues. CDR1 SNHLY and CDR2 FYNNEI come from the germline V gene. CDR3 loop: CASSVYSGKDQPQHF. In nucleotides, the CDR3 is TGTGCCAGCAGTGTCTATTCAGGGAAGGATCAGCCCCAGCATTTT.

V is TRBV11-3 and J is TRBJ2-7; 7 bases are a match to TRBD1. Germline CDR1 reads SGHNT; CDR2 reads YENEEA. V shed 4 bases, J shed 3 bases, and the junction held 6 bases outside the gene matches. The CDR3 covers 14 residues. CDR3 nucleotide sequence: TGTGCCAGCAGCTCCGACAGGGATGGCTACGAGCAGTACTTC. Translation gives CASSSDRDGYEQYF.

The chain combines TRBV24-1 with TRBJ1-3; D not resolved. Germline CDR1 reads KGHDR; CDR2 reads SFDVKD. The CDR3 is 11 amino acids. Between the trimmed V and J ends, which lost 6 bases and 4 bases, there was a span of 3 bases. The CDR3 nucleotides are TGTGCCACCAGTTCCGGAAACACCATATATTTT. It specifies CATSSGNTIYF.

In regard to this clone: The junction departs from the called germline gene at one end, perhaps through a read error. The chain combines TRBV6-5 with TRBJ2-2; D is undetermined. The CDR3 is made up of 14 amino acids. Germline V CDR1 and CDR2: MNHEY, SVGAGI. The CDR3 spells CASSYRSNTGQLFF. The CDR3 region has the DNA TGTGCCAGCAGTTATCGGAGTAACACCGGGCAGCTGTTTTTT.

The J gene is TRBJ1-2, the V gene TRBV3-1 (or the pseudogene TRBV3-2), with no clear D. V was shortened by 3 bases and J by 5 bases, with 13 bases between the two germline ends. CDR3 length: 14 residues. Germline V gene sequence: CDR1 LGHDT, CDR2 YNNKEL (reference sequence). CDR3 sequence: CASSHSYTRYGYTF. In nucleotides, the CDR3 is TGTGCCAGCAGCCATAGCTACACGCGTTATGGCTACACCTTC.

The chain carries TRBV19 and TRBJ2-1; a possible D gene is TRBD1 (5 bases). Trimming shortened V by 3 bases and J by 2 bases, and 11 bases separated the two germline ends. Per the germline V gene, CDR1 is LNHDA and CDR2 is SQIVND (reference sequence). The CDR3 spans 15 residues. The CDR3: CASSIPPGTYNEQFF. CDR3 nucleotide sequence: TGTGCCAGTAGTATCCCTCCAGGGACCTACAATGAGCAGTTCTTC.

This rearrangement joins TRBV6-6 to TRBJ2-7, with 11 bases fitting TRBD2. The CDR3 is 15 amino acids. Germline V gene data show CDR1 as MNHNY and CDR2 as SVGAGI (reference sequence). J lost 2 bases, V lost 6 bases, and 6 bases had no gene match. Here the CDR3 reads CASRGGLAATYEQYF. In DNA, the CDR3 is TGTGCCAGCAGAGGGGGACTAGCGGCTACCTACGAGCAGTACTTC.

This clone was counted once. The V gene is TRBV11-2, the J gene TRBJ1-1; D is unresolved. Trimming took off 1 base at V and 1 base at J, with 10 bases between the two ends. The V gene's germline CDR1 is SGHAT and CDR2 FQNNGV. The CDR3 sequence is 15 residues long. For the CDR3, the DNA is TGTGCCAGCAGCTTAGTCCCAGGTACGAACACTGAAGCTTTCTTT. Protein: CASSLVPGTNTEAFF.

The genes are TRBV13 and TRBJ2-7, with a weak D call TRBD2 (5 bases). The CDR3 loop spans 13 amino acids. Per germline, CDR1 PRHDT and CDR2 FYEKMQ (reference sequence). The V gene lost 5 bases and the J gene lost 2 bases, with 10 bases spanning the gap. The CDR3 DNA reads TGTGCCAGCAGCATCGGGGATACCTACGAGCAGTACTTC. Translating gives CASSIGDTYEQYF.

The chain employs TRBV4-1 and TRBJ1-2; 7 nucleotides agree with TRBD1. Per the germline V gene, CDR1 is MGHRA and CDR2 is YSYEKL. The V and J ends lost 1 base and 7 bases, in that order; junction bases with no gene match: 6. The CDR3 is 14 residues long. The CDR3 DNA sequence: TGCGCCAGCAGCCAAGTTTTGACAGGGCTTGGCTACACCTTC. This translates into CASSQVLTGLGYTF.

This chain links TRBV18 with TRBJ1-5, with D possibly TRBD1 on 6 matching bases. CDR1 and CDR2 (germline): KGHSH, LQKENI. Trimming pared 3 bases from V and 4 bases from J, leaving 13 bases between. The CDR3 contains 15 residues. CDR3 sequence (DNA): TGTGCCAGCTCACCCGCGGACAGCGTAAATCAGCCCCAGCATTTT. Amino acids: CASSPADSVNQPQHF.

The CDR3 region is CASSPAARQGSTEAFF. In DNA form, the CDR3 reads TGCGCCAGCAGCCCCGCAGCCCGACAGGGGTCCACTGAAGCTTTCTTT. The V and J genes are TRBV4-1 and TRBJ1-1, with 8 nucleotides matching TRBD1. From germline, CDR1 is MGHRA and CDR2 YSYEKL. The V and J ends lost 4 bases and 4 bases, in that order; junction bases with no gene match: 11. The length of the CDR3 is 16 residues.

The chain employs TRBV10-3 and TRBJ1-1; D gene ambiguous. The CDR3 totals 13 residues. The germline CDR1 and CDR2 sequences are ENHRY and SYGVKD. Trimming shortened V by 4 bases and J by 0 bases, and 6 bases separated the two germline ends. The CDR3 DNA reads TGTGCCATCAGTGTCAACTTGAACACTGAAGCTTTCTTT. Protein product: CAISVNLNTEAFF.

The V gene is TRBV18, the J gene TRBJ2-3; D gene ambiguous. CDR1 is KGHSH, CDR2 LQKENI, per germline. The CDR3 loop spans 13 amino acids. Deletions cut 3 bases from V and 3 bases from J, with 7 bases between. CDR3 DNA sequence: TGTGCCAGCTCACCTCGACTGACAGATACGCAGTATTTT. Protein product: CASSPRLTDTQYF.

The gene calls are TRBV7-9 and TRBJ2-7, with a tentative D call TRBD1 (5 bases). CDR3 length equals 14 residues. Germline CDR1 SEHNR, CDR2 FQNEAQ (reference sequence). Between the trimmed V and J ends, which lost 4 bases and 8 bases, there was a span of 18 bases. The CDR3: CASSSRTREEKQYF. The CDR3 DNA follows: TGTGCCAGCAGCTCCCGGACAAGGGAAGAGAAGCAGTACTTC.

The chain employs TRBV6-6 and TRBJ2-1; 9 nucleotides match TRBD2. In germline, CDR1 is MNHNY, CDR2 SVGAGI (reference sequence). The junction had 3 bases not matched to a gene; V was cut back by 7 bases and J by 5 bases. The CDR3 covers 13 residues. In nucleotides, the CDR3 is TGTGCCAGCACAGCGGGGGGCCACAATGAGCAGTTCTTC. This encodes CASTAGGHNEQFF.

The rearrangement links TRBV5-1 to TRBJ2-3; D call uncertain. The CDR3 contains 14 residues. CDR1 and CDR2 (germline): SGHRS, YFSETQ. V was clipped by 0 bases and J by 0 bases, with 5 bases between them. DNA for the CDR3: TGCGCCAGCAGCTTGGGTCGGAGCACAGATACGCAGTATTTT. This sequence encodes CASSLGRSTDTQYF.

The J gene is TRBJ2-7, the V gene TRBV6-5; 9 nucleotides align to TRBD1. V lost 9 bases and J lost 5; bases outside the gene matches: 5. Germline assignment: CDR1 MNHEY and CDR2 SVGAGI. The CDR3 consists of 12 residues. In DNA, the CDR3 is TGTGCCAGTAGGACAGGGGCTAACGAGCAGTACTTC. This translates into CASRTGANEQYF.

This clone came up once. This chain joins TRBV6-6 and TRBJ2-7, with unresolved D. Trimming took 8 bases from V and 1 from J, leaving 12 bases between them. Germline CDR1 reads MNHNY; CDR2 reads SVGAGI (reference sequence). The CDR3 consists of 13 residues. The CDR3 DNA follows: TGTGCCAGCGGACGTGACGGATCCTACGAGCAGTACTTC. It encodes CASGRDGSYEQYF.

The CDR3 nucleotides read TGCAGTGCTAGTACTAGCGTCTACAATGAGCAGTTCTTC. This gives the protein CSASTSVYNEQFF. The V and J genes are TRBV20-1 and TRBJ2-1; TRBD2 aligns across 7 bases. The CDR3 totals 13 residues. Germline assignment: CDR1 DFQATT and CDR2 SNEGSKA (reference sequence). After removal of 3 bases from V and 3 bases from J, the junction contained 2 bases not matched to a gene.

The rearrangement links TRBV5-6 to TRBJ1-1; D might be TRBD1 (6 bases). The CDR3 totals 14 residues. CDR1 is SGHDT, CDR2 YYEEEE, per germline. Trimming took off 0 bases at V and 1 base at J, with 7 bases between the two ends. This CDR3 is CASSLGQANTEAFF. In DNA form, the CDR3 reads TGTGCCAGCAGCTTGGGACAGGCGAACACTGAAGCTTTCTTT.

Ten or more counts support this clone. The chain is built from TRBV2 and TRBJ1-5; D not certain. V shed 4 bases and J shed 2 bases, with 9 bases lying between them. Germline V gene data show CDR1 as SNHLY and CDR2 as FYNNEI. The CDR3 covers 14 residues. Here the CDR3 reads CASSVERGNQPQHF. The CDR3 DNA follows: TGTGCCAGCAGTGTTGAAAGGGGCAATCAGCCCCAGCATTTT.